Listed here is a single T cell receptor (beta chain). Its specificity is unknown. The data are from a study of identical twins. cDNA carried unique molecular identifiers, and a universal primer site was added by template switching. Each CDR3 protein is one row after TCRdb ran MiXCR on the 5' RACE reads. There are about 700,000 distinct CDR3 sequences in the sample; less than 10% occur only once, and 0.75% to 1% lies in the top ten. Regarding the study as a whole: Insertions were reduced in abundant cord blood beta clonotypes but not in memory repertoires.

Looked up from germline, CDR1 is LGHDT and CDR2 is YNNKEL (reference sequence). The V gene lost 4 bases and the J gene lost 4 bases, with 14 bases spanning the gap. The CDR3 spans 16 residues. These data were also filed under a second study, of yellow fever vaccine responses in identical twins.

This TCR came from a young woman in good health. The rearrangement links TRBV3-1 to TRBJ2-6; D is ambiguous. Input material: PBMCs. The CDR3 coding sequence is TGTGCCAGCAGCCCCTCCGAAGGGCGGGGGGCCAACGTCCTGACTTTC. Its protein product is CASSPSEGRGANVLTF.